These 11 T cell receptor beta chains were sequenced from one sample in a study of CD8 T cells in Susac syndrome. RNA in amounts of roughly 0.5 to 1 ug was reverse transcribed with random hexamers. Using its own MiXCR run on the immunoSEQ multiplex PCR reads, TCRdb lists one record per CDR3 protein. Among 170,000 or so distinct CDR3 sequences listed, 95% to 97% were seen once. The sample comprised CD4+ T cells from PBMCs. These receptor sequences come from a human donor with Susac syndrome.

This chain joins TRBV24-1 and TRBJ2-5; D is ambiguous. The length of the CDR3 is 14 residues. The germline V gene has CDR1 KGHDR and CDR2 SFDVKD. With 3 bases removed from V and 1 base from J, the gap between germline ends came to 8 bases. The CDR3 loop is CATSDIGSQETQYF. The DNA for the CDR3 is TGTGCCACCAGTGATATCGGCAGCCAAGAGACCCAGTACTTC.

This chain connects TRBV29-1 to TRBJ2-3; D perhaps matches TRBD2 (6 bases). V lost 1 base and J lost 4, with 18 bases in between. CDR3 length: 16 amino acids. Germline assignment: CDR1 SQVTM and CDR2 ANQGSEA. CDR3 nucleotides: TGCAGCGTTGAAGGACCCATTGCGGGAAGAGCAGATACGCAGTATTTT. Encoded protein: CSVEGPIAGRADTQYF.

The rearrangement joins TRBV28 to TRBJ2-7; TRBD2 matches at 7 bases. Germline loops: CDR1 MDHEN, CDR2 SYDVKM. The CDR3 consists of 12 residues. Trimming at V came to 7 bases and at J to 5 bases, leaving 5 bases not matched to a gene. The CDR3 DNA reads as TGTGCCAGCACATTCGGGGGGAACGAGCAGTACTTC. Amino acid sequence: CASTFGGNEQYF. Supplemented by reference TRBV28 and TRBJ2-7, the full variable domain reads DVKVTQSSRYLVKRTGEKVFLECVQDMDHENMFWYRQDPGLGLRLIYFSYDVKMKEKGDIPEGYSVSREKKERFSLILESASTNQTSMYLCASTFGGNEQYFGPGTRLTVT.

This chain links TRBV6-5 with TRBJ2-1, with D hard to call. Germline V gene data show CDR1 as MNHEY and CDR2 as SVGAGI. This CDR3 region has 11 residues. V dropped 2 bases and J dropped 9 bases, with 5 bases sitting between them. The CDR3: CASSYGFEQFF. The CDR3, as DNA: TGTGCCAGCAGTTACGGGTTTGAGCAGTTCTTC.

The genes are TRBV29-1 and TRBJ2-5; D unclear. CDR1 and CDR2 (germline): SQVTM, ANQGSEA. The CDR3 is 12 residues long. V lost 3 bases and J lost 7, with 12 bases in between. CDR3 nucleotide sequence: TGCAGCGTTGACGGTGGACCCCGGACCCAGTACTTC. It encodes CSVDGGPRTQYF.

The chain is built from TRBV10-3 and TRBJ1-1; D is possibly TRBD1 (6 bases). The V end lost 6 bases, the J end lost 0 bases, and 14 bases lay between the germline ends. Germline V gene data show CDR1 as ENHRY and CDR2 as SYGVKD. This CDR3 is 15 amino acids long. CDR3 sequence: CAISLGGGVNTEAFF. CDR3 coding DNA: TGTGCCATCAGCCTAGGGGGGGGAGTGAACACTGAAGCTTTCTTT.

The CDR3 here is CASGLDGANVLTF. Here the CDR3 DNA reads TGTGCCAGTGGCCTCGATGGGGCCAACGTCCTGACTTTC. V gene TRBV19 combines with J gene TRBJ2-6; D gene uncertain. Germline CDR1 LNHDA, CDR2 SQIVND (reference sequence). Trimming shortened V by 8 bases and J by 3 bases, and 8 bases separated the two germline ends. This CDR3 has 13 amino acids.

The chain couples TRBV15 to TRBJ2-5; D not resolved. This CDR3 has 15 amino acids. CDR1 LNHNV and CDR2 YYDKDF come from the germline V gene (reference sequence). Trimming stripped 0 bases from V and 7 bases from J, with 15 bases between. The CDR3 here is CATSRDSGGDRTQYF. The CDR3 DNA follows: TGTGCCACCAGCAGAGATTCGGGTGGGGATAGGACCCAGTACTTC.

The rearrangement joins TRBV5-1 to TRBJ2-6; no reliable D call. Trimming pared 3 bases from V and 0 bases from J, leaving 13 bases between. CDR3 length: 17 residues. Germline V gene data show CDR1 as SGHRS and CDR2 as YFSETQ. For the CDR3, the DNA is TGCGCCAGCAGCTCCGGGTCAGCAAGCTCTGGGGCCAACGTCCTGACTTTC. This encodes CASSSGSASSGANVLTF.

The chain's CDR3 is CASSLRAGTGKTDTQYF. CDR3 nucleotide sequence: TGTGCCAGCAGCTTACGAGCGGGGACAGGGAAGACAGATACGCAGTATTTT. The rearrangement joins TRBV7-9 to TRBJ2-3; TRBD1 aligns across 9 bases. Germline V CDR1 and CDR2: SEHNR, FQNEAQ (reference sequence). V gave up 2 bases and J gave up 3 bases; unmatched junction bases: 9. The CDR3 is 17 residues long.

The V call is TRBV29-1, the J call TRBJ2-5; D remains unclear. From germline, CDR1 is SQVTM and CDR2 ANQGSEA. The length of the CDR3 is 10 residues. Trimming took off 5 bases at V and 7 bases at J, with 8 bases between the two ends. The CDR3 nucleotides read TGCAGCGTTAGGACCGGGACCCAGTACTTC. Translation gives CSVRTGTQYF.